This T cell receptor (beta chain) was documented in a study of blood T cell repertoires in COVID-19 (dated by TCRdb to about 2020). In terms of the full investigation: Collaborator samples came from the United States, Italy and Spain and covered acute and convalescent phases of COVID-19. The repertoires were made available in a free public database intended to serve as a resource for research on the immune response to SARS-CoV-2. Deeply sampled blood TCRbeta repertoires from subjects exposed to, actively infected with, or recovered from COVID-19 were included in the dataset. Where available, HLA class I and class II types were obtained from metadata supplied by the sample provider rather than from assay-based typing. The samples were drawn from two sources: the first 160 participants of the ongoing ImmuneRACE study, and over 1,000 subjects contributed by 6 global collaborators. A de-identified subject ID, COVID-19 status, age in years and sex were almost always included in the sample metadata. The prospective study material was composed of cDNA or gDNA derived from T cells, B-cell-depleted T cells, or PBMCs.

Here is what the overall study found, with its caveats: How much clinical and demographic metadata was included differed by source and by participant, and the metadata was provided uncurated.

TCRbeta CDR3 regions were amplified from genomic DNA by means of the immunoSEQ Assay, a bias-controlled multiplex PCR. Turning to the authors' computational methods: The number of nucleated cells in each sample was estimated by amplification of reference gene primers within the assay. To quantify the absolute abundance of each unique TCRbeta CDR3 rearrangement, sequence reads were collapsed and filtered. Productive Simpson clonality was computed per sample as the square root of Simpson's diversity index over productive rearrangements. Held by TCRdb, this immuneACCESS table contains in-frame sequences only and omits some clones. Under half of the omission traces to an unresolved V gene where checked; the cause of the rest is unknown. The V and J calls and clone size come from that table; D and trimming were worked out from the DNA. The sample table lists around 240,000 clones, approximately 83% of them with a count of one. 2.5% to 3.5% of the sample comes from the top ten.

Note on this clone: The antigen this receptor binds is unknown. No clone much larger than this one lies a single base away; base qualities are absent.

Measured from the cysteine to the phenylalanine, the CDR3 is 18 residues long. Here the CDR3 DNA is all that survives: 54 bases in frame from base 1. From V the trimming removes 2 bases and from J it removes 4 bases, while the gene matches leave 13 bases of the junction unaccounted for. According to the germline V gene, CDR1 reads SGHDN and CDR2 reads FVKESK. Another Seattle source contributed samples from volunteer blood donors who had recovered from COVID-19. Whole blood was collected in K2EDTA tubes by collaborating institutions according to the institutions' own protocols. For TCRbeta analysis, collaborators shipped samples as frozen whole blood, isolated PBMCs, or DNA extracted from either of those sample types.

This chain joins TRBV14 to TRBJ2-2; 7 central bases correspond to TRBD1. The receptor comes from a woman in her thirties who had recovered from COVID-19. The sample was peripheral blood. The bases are TGTGCCAGCAGCCAAACCCGGGACAGCGCGCGTGGCACCGGGGAGCTGTTTTTT. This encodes CASSQTRDSARGTGELFF.